A selection of T cell receptor beta chains follows, all from one sample in a study of blood T cell repertoires in COVID-19. The protocol was immunoSEQ multiplex PCR, while the TCRdb copy is restricted to in-frame clones and leaves out a portion. The data contain 65,000 to 80,000 clones, around 91% of them singletons. The sequenced sample consisted of peripheral blood. The receptors were gathered from a human donor in a cohort sampled during active COVID-19. CDR3s include the opening cysteine and the closing phenylalanine or tryptophan. The D gene is left open where the match is weak. Clone size is stated in some rows and not others, as once, few, many or a class when expanded.

v_gene	j_gene	abundance	d_gene	CDR3aa	CDR3nt
TRBV6-5	TRBJ1-2	-	-	CASSYGGAGGYTF	TGTGCCAGCAGTTACGGGGGGGCCGGTGGCTACACCTTC
TRBV12-5	TRBJ2-2	few	TRBD1	CASVEDRENTGELFF	TGTGCTAGTGTCGAAGACAGGGAGAACACCGGGGAGCTGTTTTTT
TRBV10-3	TRBJ1-2	-	-	CAISVDGGAYGYTF	TGTGCCATCAGTGTCGATGGGGGGGCGTATGGCTACACCTTC
TRBV19	TRBJ2-5	once	TRBD2	CASSAHPGLADQETQYF	TGTGCCAGTAGTGCCCATCCGGGACTAGCGGACCAAGAGACCCAGTACTTC
TRBV19	TRBJ2-7	once	-	CASSFFQGSMDEQYF	TGTGCCAGTAGTTTTTTTCAGGGGTCGATGGACGAGCAGTACTTC
TRBV5-5	TRBJ2-6	-	TRBD1	CASSPRGQGQLSGANVLTF	TGTGCCAGCAGCCCCCGAGGACAGGGCCAACTCTCTGGGGCCAACGTCCTGACTTTC
TRBV9	TRBJ2-3	-	TRBD2	CASSFGSGGPGTDTQYF	TGTGCCAGCAGCTTCGGTAGCGGGGGCCCTGGCACAGATACGCAGTATTTT
TRBV5-1	TRBJ2-6	-	-	CASSFGAGSGANVLTF	TGCGCCAGCAGCTTCGGAGCCGGCTCTGGGGCCAACGTCCTGACTTTC
TRBV9	TRBJ1-6	-	-	CASSAAISRRGRNSPLHF	TGTGCCAGCAGCGCCGCAATCTCCCGGAGGGGTAGGAATTCACCCCTCCACTTT
TRBV5-1	TRBJ2-3	-	-	CASRPLGRGDTDTQYF	TGCGCCAGTCGCCCCCTGGGCAGGGGGGACACAGATACGCAGTATTTT
TRBV7-2	TRBJ2-7	-	-	CASSLALGFEQYF	TGTGCCAGCAGCTTAGCGCTAGGCTTCGAGCAGTACTTC
TRBV10-3	TRBJ2-3	-	TRBD1	CAIRDGQGDTDTQYF	TGTGCCATCAGGGATGGACAGGGAGACACAGATACGCAGTATTTT
TRBV7-2	TRBJ2-2	-	-	CASQLLRGSPGELFF	TGTGCCAGCCAGCTCTTAAGGGGGTCACCCGGGGAGCTGTTTTTT
TRBV12-5	TRBJ2-4	-	TRBD1	CASGTGGRDIQYF	TGTGCTAGTGGGACAGGGGGCAGAGACATTCAGTACTTC
TRBV19	TRBJ1-5	-	-	CASRNSPQYQPQHF	TGTGCCAGTAGGAACTCCCCCCAATATCAGCCCCAGCATTTT
TRBV5-6	TRBJ2-7	few	TRBD1	CASSPPGQTYEQYF	TGTGCCAGCAGCCCCCCGGGACAGACCTACGAGCAGTACTTC
TRBV10-1	TRBJ2-5	-	TRBD1	CASGQGETQYF	TGCGCCAGCGGACAGGGAGAGACCCAGTACTTC
TRBV6-5	TRBJ2-7	-	-	CATGGFGSSYEQYF	TGTGCCACTGGGGGGTTCGGGAGCTCCTACGAGCAGTACTTC
TRBV7-2	TRBJ1-6	once	-	CASSRDPAGALHF	TGTGCCAGCAGCAGGGACCCCGCGGGGGCCCTCCACTTT
TRBV6-5	TRBJ1-3	few	-	CASRLSSGNTIYF	TGTGCCAGCAGGCTAAGCTCTGGAAACACCATATATTTT
TRBV9	TRBJ2-1	-	TRBD1	CASSVATGQGAGNEQFF	TGTGCCAGCAGCGTAGCTACGGGACAGGGGGCCGGTAATGAGCAGTTCTTC
TRBV5-1	TRBJ1-3	-	-	CASSPGGSRMDTIYF	TGCGCCAGCAGCCCCGGGGGGTCCAGGATGGACACCATATATTTT
TRBV11-3	TRBJ2-2	-	-	CASSLGSVATGELFF	TGTGCCAGCAGCTTAGGGTCCGTGGCCACCGGGGAGCTGTTTTTT
TRBV6-1	TRBJ1-1	-	-	CASSDRTALNTEAFF	TGTGCCAGCAGTGACAGGACAGCCCTGAACACTGAAGCTTTCTTT
TRBV7-2	TRBJ2-7	-	-	CASSLAGAGALYEQYF	TGTGCCAGCAGCTTAGCGGGGGCGGGGGCCCTCTACGAGCAGTACTTC
TRBV5-6	TRBJ2-3	-	-	CASSLGERTQYF	TGTGCCAGCAGCTTGGGAGAGCGTACGCAGTATTTT
TRBV11-2	TRBJ2-3	-	-	CASSLVVGTDTQYF	TGTGCCAGCAGCTTAGTAGTAGGCACAGATACGCAGTATTTT
TRBV5-4	TRBJ2-1	-	TRBD2	CASTPTSGGYNEQFF	TGTGCCAGCACCCCGACGAGCGGGGGGTACAATGAGCAGTTCTTC
TRBV5-1	TRBJ2-3	-	-	CASSFEVPGEGDTQYF	TGCGCCAGCAGCTTTGAGGTTCCGGGAGAGGGGGATACGCAGTATTTT
TRBV29-1	TRBJ2-1	-	TRBD1	CSVGGTEYNEQFF	TGCAGCGTTGGGGGGACAGAATACAATGAGCAGTTCTTC
TRBV7-2	TRBJ2-1	-	TRBD2	CASSPSGGDNNEQFF	TGTGCCAGCAGCCCTAGCGGGGGTGATAACAATGAGCAGTTCTTC
TRBV7-2	TRBJ2-5	-	TRBD2	CASSSTPLAGGETQYF	TGTGCCAGCAGCTCCACCCCACTAGCGGGAGGCGAGACCCAGTACTTC
TRBV19	TRBJ2-7	-	-	CASSMRGSFLEQYF	TGTGCCAGTAGTATGCGCGGCAGCTTCCTCGAGCAGTACTTC
TRBV30	TRBJ2-5	-	TRBD1	CAWSVPWGQGGQETQYF	TGTGCCTGGAGTGTACCATGGGGACAGGGGGGACAGGAGACCCAGTACTTC
TRBV19	TRBJ2-2	-	-	CASTRKQNTGELFF	TGTGCCAGTACACGAAAACAGAACACCGGGGAGCTGTTTTTT
TRBV6-5	TRBJ2-7	-	TRBD2	CASSYGTSGRSYEQYF	TGTGCCAGCAGTTACGGGACTAGCGGGAGATCCTACGAGCAGTACTTC
TRBV5-6	TRBJ2-2	-	TRBD2	CASTLELAGGRHTGELFF	TGTGCCAGCACCTTGGAGCTAGCGGGGGGTCGACACACCGGGGAGCTGTTTTTT
TRBV7-2	TRBJ1-1	-	-	CASSLGNWGREAFF	TGTGCCAGCAGCTTAGGGAATTGGGGCAGAGAAGCTTTCTTT
TRBV20-1	TRBJ2-1	-	-	CSASGWGDYNEQFF	TGCAGTGCCAGTGGCTGGGGGGATTACAATGAGCAGTTCTTC
TRBV27	TRBJ2-3	-	TRBD2	CASSFSGTSGVTDTQYF	TGTGCCAGCAGTTTCAGCGGGACTAGCGGGGTCACAGATACGCAGTATTTT
TRBV29-1	TRBJ1-2	-	-	CSVEFRRDKFNYGYTF	TGCAGCGTTGAATTCCGTCGTGACAAGTTTAACTATGGCTACACCTTC
TRBV25-1	TRBJ2-1	-	TRBD1	CASSEWGSRQGHNEQFF	TGTGCCAGCAGTGAATGGGGGTCGAGACAGGGGCACAATGAGCAGTTCTTC